These 25 T cell receptor beta chains were all obtained from the same sample, sequenced in a study of CD8 T cells in cerebrospinal fluid in Alzheimer's disease. Using the 10x single-cell sequencing reads, TCRdb records one entry per CDR3 protein without DNA. This sample carries roughly 450 distinct CDR3 sequences, with around 40% going to the ten biggest clones. The specimen sequenced was cerebrospinal fluid. Receptors originate from a human donor with Parkinson's disease.

This clonotype is deemed large (0.1 to 1%) by its frequency. The chain combines TRBV7-9 with TRBJ2-3; TCRdb's D call, TRBD2, is unchecked because there is no DNA. This CDR3 has 15 amino acids. In germline, CDR1 is SEHNR, CDR2 FQNEAQ (reference sequence). The CDR3 here is CASSVSGARGDTQYF. Full variable domain (rest looked up from reference TRBV7-9 and TRBJ2-3): DTGVSQNPRHKITKRGQNVTFRCDPISEHNRLYWYRQTLGQGPEFLTYFQNEAQLEKSRLLSDRFSAERPKGSFSTLEIQRTEQGDSAMYLCASSVSGARGDTQYFGPGTRLTVL.

Considering frequency, this clonotype is medium-sized. The chain joins TRBV6-5 to TRBJ1-2; absent DNA, TCRdb's TRBD1 call cannot be checked. This CDR3 is built from 15 residues. Germline V gene sequence: CDR1 MNHEY, CDR2 SVGAGI. This chain's CDR3 is CASSYSGTEIYGYTF.

This clonotype ranks as medium-sized in terms of frequency. This chain links TRBV12-3 or TRBV12-4 with TRBJ1-1; as DNA is missing, the TRBD1 call by TCRdb cannot be tested. The CDR3 covers 14 residues. CDR3 residues: CASSLGQGITEAFF.

This clonotype is medium-sized by frequency. The chain uses TRBV18 and TRBJ1-5; as DNA is missing, the TRBD1 call by TCRdb cannot be tested. The CDR3 loop spans 16 amino acids. In germline, CDR1 is KGHSH, CDR2 LQKENI. This chain's CDR3 is CASSGTGTGISQPQHF.

The gene calls are TRBV7-8 and TRBJ2-3; the TCRdb call, TRBD1, lacks DNA for checking. Germline CDR1 and CDR2: SGHVS and FQNEAQ. There are 16 residues in the CDR3. The CDR3 reads CASSSSLTGYENTQYF. Full variable domain (rest looked up from reference TRBV7-8 and TRBJ2-3): GAGVSQSPRYKVAKRGQDVALRCDPISGHVSLFWYQQALGQGPEFLTYFQNEAQLDKSGLPSDRFFAERPEGSVSTLKIQRTQQEDSAVYLCASSSSLTGYENTQYFGPGTRLTVL.

Its frequency marks this clonotype as large (0.1 to 1%). The V and J genes are TRBV9 and TRBJ2-1; TCRdb lists TRBD1, though no DNA is available to test this call. The CDR3 is 15 residues long. The germline V gene encodes CDR1 SGDLS and CDR2 YYNGEE. The CDR3 loop reads CASSESGAFYNEQFF.

This clonotype shows up as large by frequency. The chain uses TRBV6-5 and TRBJ2-6. CDR1 and CDR2 from the germline V gene are MNHEY and SVGAGI. CDR3 length: 14 amino acids. CDR3 region: CASSYVDGANVLTF.

In terms of frequency, this clonotype is medium-sized (0.01 to 0.1%). This chain joins TRBV7-9 and TRBJ1-1; TCRdb names TRBD1, which stays unverified in the absence of DNA. Germline CDR1 SEHNR, CDR2 FQNEAQ (reference sequence). The CDR3 runs 14 residues. The CDR3 is CASRNPGPNTEAFF.

Judged by frequency, this clonotype is large. The J gene is TRBJ2-3, the V gene TRBV11-2; there is no DNA to check the TCRdb D call of TRBD1. Per the germline V gene, CDR1 is SGHAT and CDR2 is FQNNGV. This CDR3 region has 12 residues. The CDR3 protein is CASTVWGDTQYF.

This clonotype ranks as medium-sized in terms of frequency. This sequence joins TRBV11-2 and TRBJ2-1. The germline V gene encodes CDR1 SGHAT and CDR2 FQNNGV. This CDR3 has 15 amino acids. The CDR3 reads CASSRRLSSYNEQFF.

Its frequency marks this clonotype as medium-sized. The chain is built from TRBV30 and TRBJ2-4; the D call of TRBD1 rests on TCRdb alone, since no DNA is present to check it. The germline CDR1 and CDR2 sequences are GTSNPN and SVGIG (reference sequence). The CDR3 has 13 amino acids. CDR3 in amino acids: CAWSVDRADIQYF.

This clonotype is labeled medium-sized (0.01 to 0.1%) based on frequency. J is TRBJ2-1 and V is TRBV5-6; TCRdb's D call of TRBD1 is untestable without DNA. The V gene's germline CDR1 is SGHDT and CDR2 YYEEEE. The length of the CDR3 is 12 residues. The CDR3 loop is CASSQTGTGWFF.

This clonotype ranks as medium-sized (0.01 to 0.1%) in terms of frequency. This chain uses TRBV9 with TRBJ2-7; as DNA is missing, the TRBD1 call by TCRdb cannot be tested. In germline, CDR1 is SGDLS, CDR2 YYNGEE. CDR3 length: 14 residues. The CDR3 is CASSARQGSGEQYF.

This clonotype is called large (0.1 to 1%) based on its frequency. The chain couples TRBV9 to TRBJ1-6; TCRdb calls TRBD1, which cannot be checked without DNA. The CDR3 is made up of 14 amino acids. The germline CDR1 and CDR2 sequences are SGDLS and YYNGEE. CDR3 region: CASSPDSTDSPLHF.

Judged by frequency, this clonotype is large. V gene TRBV2 combines with J gene TRBJ1-1; the TRBD1 assignment by TCRdb is unverifiable without DNA. In germline, CDR1 is SNHLY, CDR2 FYNNEI. CDR3 length equals 14 residues. CDR3: CATRQGRMNTEAFF.

Judged by frequency, this clonotype is medium-sized. The gene calls are TRBV11-1 and TRBJ2-5; lacking DNA, the TRBD2 call made by TCRdb goes unchecked. The CDR3 extends over 15 amino acids. Germline CDR1 and CDR2: SGHAT and FQDESV (reference sequence). The CDR3 reads CASSLAAGVQETQYF.

Measured by frequency, this clonotype is medium-sized. V gene TRBV15 combines with J gene TRBJ1-6; the D call from TCRdb, TRBD1, cannot be confirmed without DNA. This CDR3 has 14 residues. Germline loops: CDR1 LNHNV, CDR2 YYDKDF (reference sequence). The CDR3 sequence: CATSRGQGSSPLHF.

Its frequency marks this clonotype as medium-sized (0.01 to 0.1%). The rearrangement uses TRBV18 and TRBJ2-1; TCRdb's assignment of TRBD1 cannot be checked, as there is no DNA. The germline CDR1 and CDR2 sequences are KGHSH and LQKENI. The CDR3 sequence is 14 residues long. The CDR3: CASSPVDREHEQFF.

This clonotype is classed as medium-sized (0.01 to 0.1%) by frequency. This chain links TRBV11-2 with TRBJ1-2; TCRdb calls TRBD1, which cannot be checked without DNA. This CDR3 has 15 residues. Germline V gene data show CDR1 as SGHAT and CDR2 as FQNNGV. This CDR3 is CASSLERGQDYGYTF.

This clonotype is labeled medium-sized based on frequency. The chain recombines TRBV14 with TRBJ1-1. The CDR3 contains 18 residues. The germline V gene encodes CDR1 SGHDN and CDR2 FVKESK. The CDR3: CASSQDLMTVGLGTEAFF.

This clonotype is deemed medium-sized by its frequency. The CDR3 sequence: CASSLDGGYEQYF. The J gene is TRBJ2-7, the V gene TRBV5-4; the D call from TCRdb, TRBD2, cannot be confirmed without DNA. Germline loops: CDR1 SGHNT, CDR2 YYREEE (reference sequence). The CDR3 extends over 13 amino acids.

The J gene is TRBJ2-3, the V gene TRBV3-1; TCRdb reports TRBD2, a call that lacks DNA to check it against. The CDR3 is 13 amino acids. CDR1 is LGHDT and CDR2 is YNNKEL in the germline V gene (reference sequence). The chain's CDR3 is CASSQDMGWREYF.

This chain connects TRBV30 to TRBJ1-6. The CDR3 consists of 15 residues. Germline values: CDR1 GTSNPN, CDR2 SVGIG (reference sequence). CDR3 amino acids: CAWSGGTFSNSPLHF.

This clonotype shows up as large by frequency. The V and J genes are TRBV7-2 and TRBJ2-3; the D call of TRBD1 rests on TCRdb alone, since no DNA is present to check it. CDR1 and CDR2 from the germline V gene are SGHTA and FQGNSA. This CDR3 is 16 amino acids long. The CDR3 here is CASSSWGRGSTDTQYF.

This clonotype is labeled large based on frequency. The V and J genes are TRBV7-9 and TRBJ1-1. The CDR3 spans 17 residues. Germline V gene data show CDR1 as SEHNR and CDR2 as FQNEAQ (reference sequence). CDR3 in amino acids: CASSFGGSGAMNTEAFF.